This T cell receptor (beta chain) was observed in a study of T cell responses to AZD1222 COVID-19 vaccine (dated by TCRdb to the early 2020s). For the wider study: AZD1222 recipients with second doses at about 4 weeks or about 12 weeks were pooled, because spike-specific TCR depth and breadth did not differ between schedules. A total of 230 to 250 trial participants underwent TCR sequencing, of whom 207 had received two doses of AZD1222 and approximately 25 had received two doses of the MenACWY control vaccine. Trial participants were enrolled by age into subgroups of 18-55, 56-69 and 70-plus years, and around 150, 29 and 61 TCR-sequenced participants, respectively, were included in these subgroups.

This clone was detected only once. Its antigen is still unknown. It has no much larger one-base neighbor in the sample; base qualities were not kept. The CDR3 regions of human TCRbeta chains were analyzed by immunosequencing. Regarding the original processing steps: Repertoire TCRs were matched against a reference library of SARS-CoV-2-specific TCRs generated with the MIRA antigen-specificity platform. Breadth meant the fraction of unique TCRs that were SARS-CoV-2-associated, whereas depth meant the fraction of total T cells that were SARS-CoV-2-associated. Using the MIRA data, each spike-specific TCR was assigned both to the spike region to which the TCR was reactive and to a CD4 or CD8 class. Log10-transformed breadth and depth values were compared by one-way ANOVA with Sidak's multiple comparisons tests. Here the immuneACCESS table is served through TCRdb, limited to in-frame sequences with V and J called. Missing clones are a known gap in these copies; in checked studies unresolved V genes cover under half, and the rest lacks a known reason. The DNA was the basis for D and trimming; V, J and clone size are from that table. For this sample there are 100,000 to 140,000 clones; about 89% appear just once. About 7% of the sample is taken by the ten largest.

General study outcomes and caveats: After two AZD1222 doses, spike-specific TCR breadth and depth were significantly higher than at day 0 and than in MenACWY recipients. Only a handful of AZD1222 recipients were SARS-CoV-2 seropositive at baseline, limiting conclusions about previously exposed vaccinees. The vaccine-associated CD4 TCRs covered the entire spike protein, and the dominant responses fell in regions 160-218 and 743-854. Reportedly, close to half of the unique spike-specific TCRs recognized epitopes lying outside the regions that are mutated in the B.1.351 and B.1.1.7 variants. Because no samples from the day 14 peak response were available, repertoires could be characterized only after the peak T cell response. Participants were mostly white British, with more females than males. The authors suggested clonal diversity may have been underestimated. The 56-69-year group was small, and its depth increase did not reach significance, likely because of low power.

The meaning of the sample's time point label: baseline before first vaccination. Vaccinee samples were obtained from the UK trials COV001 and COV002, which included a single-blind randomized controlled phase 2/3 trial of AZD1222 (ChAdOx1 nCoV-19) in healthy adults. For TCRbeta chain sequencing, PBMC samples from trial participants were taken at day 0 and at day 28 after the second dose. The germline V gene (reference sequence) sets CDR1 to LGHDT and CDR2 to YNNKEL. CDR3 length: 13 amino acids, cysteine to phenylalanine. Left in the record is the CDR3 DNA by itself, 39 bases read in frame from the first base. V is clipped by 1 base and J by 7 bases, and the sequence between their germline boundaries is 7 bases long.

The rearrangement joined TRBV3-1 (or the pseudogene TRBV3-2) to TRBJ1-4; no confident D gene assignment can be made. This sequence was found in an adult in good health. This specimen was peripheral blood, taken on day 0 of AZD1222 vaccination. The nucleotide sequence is TGTGCCAGCAGCCAAGTACGCCTTGAAAAACTGTTTTTT. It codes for CASSQVRLEKLFF.